The 5 T cell receptor beta chains below were found in one sample sequenced in a study of PD-L1 blockade in urothelial cancer. The data were produced by immunoSEQ multiplex PCR, yet TCRdb's version contains in-frame clones alone and is incomplete. The sample includes around 93,000 clones, 70% to 90% seen only once; the top ten take around 8.1%. The time point was: peripheral blood 6 weeks after treatment start. Sequenced material: PBMCs, taken around atezolizumab (anti-PD-L1) treatment. The receptors were gathered from a man between 65 and 79 years old with urothelial cancer.

The chain links TRBV27 to TRBJ2-3; D is perhaps TRBD2 (5 bases). CDR1 is MNHEY, CDR2 SMNVEV, per germline (reference sequence). V was trimmed by 5 bases and J by 0 bases, leaving 9 bases between them. CDR3 length: 14 amino acids. DNA of the CDR3: TGTGCCAGCAGTGGCGGGTATAGCACAGATACGCAGTATTTT. This sequence encodes CASSGGYSTDTQYF.

This chain links TRBV5-1 with TRBJ1-2, with 10 bases identical to TRBD1. Losses at the gene ends were 4 bases for V and 5 bases for J; bases not matched to a gene: 11. The length of the CDR3 is 16 residues. Germline V gives CDR1 SGHRS, CDR2 YFSETQ. CDR3 region: CASSGTPTGGAYGYTF. In nucleotides, the CDR3 is TGCGCCAGCAGCGGAACACCGACAGGGGGCGCTTATGGCTACACCTTC.

The rearrangement joins TRBV18 to TRBJ2-5, with 7 bases fitting TRBD1. Trimming cost V 4 bases and J 4 bases; bases outside gene matches: 3. The CDR3 has 13 amino acids. Germline assignment: CDR1 KGHSH and CDR2 LQKENI. The CDR3 protein is CASSLQGTETQYF. DNA of the CDR3: TGTGCCAGCTCACTACAGGGGACAGAGACCCAGTACTTC.

The gene calls are TRBV7-2 and TRBJ2-5, with 9 bases aligning to TRBD2. The CDR3 totals 13 residues. Unmatched junction bases numbered 5, after V lost 7 bases and J lost 5 bases. Looked up from germline, CDR1 is SGHTA and CDR2 is FQGNSA. The CDR3 is CASMAGGRETQYF. The CDR3, as DNA: TGTGCCAGCATGGCGGGAGGGCGGGAGACCCAGTACTTC.

This clone was seen once. This chain links TRBV5-8 with TRBJ1-2, with D perhaps TRBD1 (6 bases). Germline lookup yields CDR1 SGHTS and CDR2 YDEGEE. The CDR3 contains 14 residues. V was trimmed by 3 bases and J by 7 bases, leaving 16 bases between them. CDR3 sequence (DNA): TGTGCCAGCAGCTCCCCCCCGAGGGGGACTGGCTACACCTTC. Translated: CASSSPPRGTGYTF. Based on the CDR3 plus reference TRBV5-8 and TRBJ1-2, the full variable domain is EAGVTQSPTHLIKTRGQQATLRCSPISGHTSVYWYQQALGLGLQFLLWYDEGEERNRGNFPPRFSGRQFPNYSSELNVNALELEDSALYLCASSSPPRGTGYTFGSGTRLTVV.